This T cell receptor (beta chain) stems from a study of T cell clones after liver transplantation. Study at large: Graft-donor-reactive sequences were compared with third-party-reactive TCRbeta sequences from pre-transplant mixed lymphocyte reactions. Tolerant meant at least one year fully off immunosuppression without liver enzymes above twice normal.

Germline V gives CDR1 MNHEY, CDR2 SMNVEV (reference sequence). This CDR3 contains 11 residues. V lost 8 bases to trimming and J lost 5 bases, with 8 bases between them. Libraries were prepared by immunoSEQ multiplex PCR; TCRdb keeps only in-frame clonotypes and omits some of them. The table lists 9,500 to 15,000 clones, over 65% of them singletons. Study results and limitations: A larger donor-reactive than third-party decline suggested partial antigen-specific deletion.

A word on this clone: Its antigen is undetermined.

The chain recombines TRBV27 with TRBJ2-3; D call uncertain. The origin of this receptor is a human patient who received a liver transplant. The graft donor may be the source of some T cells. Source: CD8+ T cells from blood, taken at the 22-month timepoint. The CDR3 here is CASGDQDTQYF. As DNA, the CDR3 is TGTGCCAGCGGCGACCAAGATACGCAGTATTTT.